These 10 T cell receptor beta chains originate from one sample sequenced in a study of cytomegalovirus exposure and HLA in healthy donors. With 60 Vbeta and 13 Jbeta primers, the PCR was carried out. The repertoire was sequenced with immunoSEQ multiplex PCR; TCRdb's copy has only in-frame clones and lacks some. The table includes roughly 60,000 clones, more than 75% detected once. Sequencing used PBMCs. The receptors here all came from a female donor in good health and CMV-seronegative.

The count of this clone is one. The chain joins TRBV19 to TRBJ2-5; a possible D gene is TRBD1 (5 bases). The CDR3 totals 14 residues. CDR1 LNHDA and CDR2 SQIVND come from the germline V gene (reference sequence). The V end was cut by 5 bases, the J end by 2 bases, with 12 bases between. The CDR3 here is CASSSRRQQETQYF. The DNA of the CDR3 is TGTGCCAGTAGTTCCAGAAGACAGCAAGAGACCCAGTACTTC.

The gene calls are TRBV7-2 and TRBJ1-5; D is uncertain. The CDR3 consists of 17 residues. V gave up 5 bases and J gave up 3 bases, with 20 bases separating them. Germline V gene sequence: CDR1 SGHTA, CDR2 FQGNSA. The CDR3 region is CASSLTKTADNNQPQHF. The CDR3 DNA reads as TGTGCCAGCAGCCTTACTAAGACGGCGGATAACAATCAGCCCCAGCATTTT.

This clone was counted only a few times. The chain's CDR3 is CASSHLNREGTEAFF. CDR3 in DNA: TGCGCCAGCAGCCATCTTAACCGGGAGGGCACTGAAGCTTTCTTT. The chain recombines TRBV4-1 with TRBJ1-1; D gene unclear. The CDR3 runs to 15 residues. V dropped 3 bases and J dropped 4 bases, with 15 bases sitting between them. Germline lookup yields CDR1 MGHRA and CDR2 YSYEKL.

V usage is TRBV6-5 and J usage is TRBJ2-3, with a tentative D call TRBD2 (5 bases). The CDR3 is 14 residues long. Trimming took 0 bases from V and 4 from J, leaving 8 bases between them. The germline V gene encodes CDR1 MNHEY and CDR2 SVGAGI. In nucleotides, the CDR3 is TGTGCCAGCAGTTACTCAGAGGGAGCAGATACGCAGTATTTT. Translating gives CASSYSEGADTQYF.

This clone showed up just once. The chain has TRBV13 and TRBJ2-7; the D gene is possibly TRBD2 (5 bases). Looked up from germline, CDR1 is PRHDT and CDR2 is FYEKMQ (reference sequence). The CDR3 runs 14 residues. With 5 bases removed from V and 0 bases from J, the gap between germline ends came to 11 bases. CDR3 nucleotides: TGTGCCAGCAGCCCCCGGGGATCCTCCTACGAGCAGTACTTC. It specifies CASSPRGSSYEQYF.

The chain couples TRBV5-1 to TRBJ1-2; TRBD1 matches at 8 bases. V was pared by 3 bases and J by 5 bases, with 9 bases of the junction left unmatched. The CDR3 is 15 amino acids. CDR1 and CDR2 from the germline V gene are SGHRS and YFSETQ. The DNA of the CDR3 is TGCGCCAGCAGCTCAACCGGACAGGGCCGATATGGCTACACCTTC. Translation: CASSSTGQGRYGYTF.

The CDR3 DNA follows: TGTGCCAGCAGTAAGGACAGGGGGCTAGTCATCCGGCCCCAGTACTTC. Translated, it gives CASSKDRGLVIRPQYF. The rearrangement joins TRBV27 to TRBJ2-5, with 11 bases identical to TRBD1. Germline CDR1 MNHEY, CDR2 SMNVEV (reference sequence). Trimming took 5 bases from V and 9 from J; bases not matched to a gene: 14. The CDR3 extends over 16 amino acids.

This clone has a handful of counts. This sequence joins TRBV25-1 and TRBJ1-2, with TRBD1 as a possible D gene (5 bases). V was shortened by 8 bases and J by 2 bases, with 18 bases between the two germline ends. CDR1 and CDR2 (germline): MGHDK, SYGVNS. There are 15 residues in the CDR3. In DNA form, the CDR3 reads TGTGCCAGCGCGGCGGGGGGAAGTACAAACTATGGCTACACCTTC. As protein: CASAAGGSTNYGYTF.

This sequence joins TRBV6-5 and TRBJ1-1; 10 nucleotides agree with TRBD1. There are 14 residues in the CDR3. Trimming took 6 bases from V and 5 from J; bases not matched to a gene: 6. CDR1 and CDR2 (germline): MNHEY, SVGAGI. CDR3 nucleotide sequence: TGTGCCAGCAGCCGGGACAGGGGAAATACTGAAGCTTTCTTT. It codes for CASSRDRGNTEAFF.

This clone was counted only a few times. This chain connects TRBV7-2 to TRBJ2-3, with D unresolved. V shed 3 bases and J shed 0 bases, with 4 bases lying between them. The CDR3 runs to 13 residues. Per the germline V gene, CDR1 is SGHTA and CDR2 is FQGNSA. CDR3 nucleotide sequence: TGTGCCAGCAGCTTCGGGAGCACAGATACGCAGTATTTT. Protein: CASSFGSTDTQYF.